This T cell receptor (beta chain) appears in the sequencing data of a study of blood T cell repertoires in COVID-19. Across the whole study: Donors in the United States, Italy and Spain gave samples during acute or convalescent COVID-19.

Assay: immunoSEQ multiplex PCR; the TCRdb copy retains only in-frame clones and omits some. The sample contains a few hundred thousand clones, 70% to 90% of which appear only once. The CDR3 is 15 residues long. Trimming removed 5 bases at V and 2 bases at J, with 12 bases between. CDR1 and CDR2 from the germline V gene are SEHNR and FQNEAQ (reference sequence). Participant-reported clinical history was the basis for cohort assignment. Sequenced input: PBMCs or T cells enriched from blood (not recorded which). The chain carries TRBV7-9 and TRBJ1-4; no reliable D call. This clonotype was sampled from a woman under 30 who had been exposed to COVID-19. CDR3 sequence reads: CASSSMVATNEKLFF. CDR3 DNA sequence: TGTGCCAGCAGCAGTATGGTGGCCACTAATGAAAAACTGTTTTTT.